These 7 T cell receptor beta chains share one sample of origin, sequenced in a study of patients and donors after allogeneic stem cell transplantation (dated by TCRdb to 2020 to 2022). The protocol used for the library was RT-PCR. Sequencing was performed on a NextSeq 550. The raw public data were reprocessed by TCRdb itself: fastp quality trimming at Q25, MiXCR clonotype calling, in-frame beta chains only. Entries are consolidated by CDR3 protein sequence, retaining the most common genes and DNA. The sample table shows some 150,000 distinct CDR3 sequences, and over 30% are seen once. Roughly 52% of the sample comes from the top ten. Source material: blood, either unsorted or a sorted T cell fraction (not recorded which). These receptors originate from a human donor who was either an allogeneic HSCT recipient or a stem cell or donor lymphocyte infusion donor (not recorded which). It is not recorded whose cells these are; they may come from a transplant donor.

The CDR3: CASSFPGIRYEQYF. CDR3 sequence (DNA): TGTGCCAGCAGTTTTCCAGGGATTCGGTACGAGCAGTACTTC. The chain joins TRBV12-3 or TRBV12-4 to TRBJ2-7; possibly TRBD1 for D (5 bases). Trimming pared 3 bases from V and 4 bases from J, leaving 13 bases between. CDR3 length: 14 amino acids.

V is TRBV3-1 and J is TRBJ2-2, with TRBD1 matching 9 bases. The germline CDR1 and CDR2 sequences are LGHDT and YNNKEL (reference sequence). CDR3 size: 14 residues. With 6 bases clipped from V and 6 bases from J, the junction kept 5 bases outside the gene matches. The CDR3 region is CASRSTGGSGELFF. CDR3 DNA: TGTGCCAGCAGGTCGACAGGGGGTTCCGGGGAGCTGTTTTTT.

This clonotype showed up just once. The rearrangement links TRBV5-5 to TRBJ1-2; 12 bases line up with TRBD1. The CDR3 is 15 amino acids. The germline V gene has CDR1 SGHKS and CDR2 YYEKEE (reference sequence). With V trimmed by 2 bases and J by 8 bases, 7 bases remained unmatched. The CDR3 region is CASSLPGQGAGGYTF. The CDR3 DNA reads as TGTGCCAGCAGCTTACCGGGACAGGGGGCAGGAGGCTACACCTTC.

This clonotype was observed many times. The genes are TRBV12-3 or TRBV12-4 and TRBJ1-2, with D tentatively TRBD1 (6 bases). This CDR3 spans 15 amino acids. Trimming took off 1 base at V and 4 bases at J, with 13 bases between the two ends. In DNA, the CDR3 is TGTGCCAGCAGTTTAGTTTTGTCAGGGGTCTATGGCTACACCTTC. Its translation is CASSLVLSGVYGYTF.

This clonotype was seen a single time. CDR3: CASSDVSRRSYEQYV. DNA for the CDR3: TGTGCCAGCAGTGATGTATCCCGGCGGTCCTACGAGCAGTACGTC. V gene TRBV2 combines with J gene TRBJ2-7, with D unresolved. Germline V gene lookup returns CDR1 SNHLY and CDR2 FYNNEI. The CDR3 sequence is 15 residues long. With 3 bases removed from V and 1 base from J, the gap between germline ends came to 13 bases.

The chain couples TRBV25-1 to TRBJ2-5, with 7 bases lining up with TRBD2. V lost 2 bases and J lost 1; bases outside the gene matches: 4. Germline-derived CDR1 and CDR2 are MGHDK and SYGVNS. This CDR3 region has 15 residues. CDR3 in amino acids: CASSETGGRQETQYF. The CDR3, as DNA: TGTGCCAGCAGTGAAACGGGGGGACGCCAAGAGACCCAGTACTTC.

This chain links TRBV12-3 or TRBV12-4 with TRBJ1-6; D is ambiguous. The CDR3 is made up of 18 amino acids. Trimming pared 5 bases from V and 4 bases from J, leaving 21 bases between. The CDR3 spells CASSPLTPGSPYNSPLHF. The DNA of the CDR3 is TGTGCCAGCAGTCCCTTGACCCCTGGATCCCCTTATAATTCACCCCTCCACTTT.